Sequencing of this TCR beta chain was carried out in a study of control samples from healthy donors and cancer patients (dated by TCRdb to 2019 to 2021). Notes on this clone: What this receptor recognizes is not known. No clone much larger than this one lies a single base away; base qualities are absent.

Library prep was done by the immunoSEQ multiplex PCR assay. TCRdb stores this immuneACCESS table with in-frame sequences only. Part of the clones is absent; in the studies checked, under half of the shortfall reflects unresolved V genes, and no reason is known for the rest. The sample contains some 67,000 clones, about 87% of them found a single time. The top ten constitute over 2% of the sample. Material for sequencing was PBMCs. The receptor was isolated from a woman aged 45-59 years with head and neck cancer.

The CDR3 region: CASKNTGTGGTDTQYF. The DNA sequence is TGTGCCAGCAAGAATACCGGGACAGGGGGCACAGATACGCAGTATTTT. This chain joins TRBV2 to TRBJ2-3, with TRBD1 matching 10 junction bases. CDR3 length: 16 amino acids, cysteine to phenylalanine. Only the CDR3 portion is preserved as DNA: 48 bases, with reading frame beginning at the first base. From a lookup of the germline V gene, CDR1 and CDR2 are SNHLY and FYNNEI. V trim: 7 bases; J trim: 1 base; unmatched bases: 8.